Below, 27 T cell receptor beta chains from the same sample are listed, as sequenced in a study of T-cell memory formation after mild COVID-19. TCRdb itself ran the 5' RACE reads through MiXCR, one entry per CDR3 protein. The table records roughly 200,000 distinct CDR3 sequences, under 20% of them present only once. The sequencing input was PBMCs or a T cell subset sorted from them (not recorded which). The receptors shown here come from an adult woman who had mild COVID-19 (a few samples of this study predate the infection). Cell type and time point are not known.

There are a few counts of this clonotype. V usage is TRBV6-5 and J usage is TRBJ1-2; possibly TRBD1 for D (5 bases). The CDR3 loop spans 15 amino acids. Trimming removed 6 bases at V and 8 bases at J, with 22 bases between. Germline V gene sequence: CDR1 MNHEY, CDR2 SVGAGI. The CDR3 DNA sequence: TGTGCCAGCAGACCCCTCCTCAGGGCATTGAAAGGCTACACCTTC. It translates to CASRPLLRALKGYTF.

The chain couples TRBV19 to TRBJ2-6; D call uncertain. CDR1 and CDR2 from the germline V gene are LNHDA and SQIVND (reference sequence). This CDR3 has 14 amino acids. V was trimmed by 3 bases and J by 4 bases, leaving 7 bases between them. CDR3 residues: CASSIPGGANVLTF. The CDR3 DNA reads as TGTGCCAGTAGTATCCCCGGCGGGGCCAACGTCCTGACTTTC.

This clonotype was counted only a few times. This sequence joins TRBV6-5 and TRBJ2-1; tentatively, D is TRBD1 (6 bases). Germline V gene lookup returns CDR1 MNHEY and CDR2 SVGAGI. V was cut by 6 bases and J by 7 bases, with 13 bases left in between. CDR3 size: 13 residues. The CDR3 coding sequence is TGTGCCAGCAGCGCCCCAGGGGCAAATGAGCAGTTCTTC. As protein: CASSAPGANEQFF.

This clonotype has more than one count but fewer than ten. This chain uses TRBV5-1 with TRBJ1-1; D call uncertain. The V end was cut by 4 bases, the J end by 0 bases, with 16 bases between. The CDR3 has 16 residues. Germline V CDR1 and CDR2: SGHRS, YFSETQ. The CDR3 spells CASSPKGGRLNTEAFF. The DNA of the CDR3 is TGCGCCAGCAGCCCAAAAGGAGGGAGGCTGAACACTGAAGCTTTCTTT.

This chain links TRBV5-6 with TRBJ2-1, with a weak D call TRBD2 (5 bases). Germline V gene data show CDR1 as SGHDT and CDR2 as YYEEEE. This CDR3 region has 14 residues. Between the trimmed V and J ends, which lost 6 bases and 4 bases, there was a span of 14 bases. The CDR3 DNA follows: TGTGCCAGCATAGTCGGGATGGAGTACAATGAGCAGTTCTTC. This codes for CASIVGMEYNEQFF.

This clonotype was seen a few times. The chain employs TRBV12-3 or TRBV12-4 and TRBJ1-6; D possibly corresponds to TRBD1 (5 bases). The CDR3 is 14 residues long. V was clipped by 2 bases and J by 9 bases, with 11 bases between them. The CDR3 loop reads CASSLQGGISPLHF. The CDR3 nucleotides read TGTGCCAGCAGTTTACAGGGAGGGATTTCACCCCTCCACTTT.

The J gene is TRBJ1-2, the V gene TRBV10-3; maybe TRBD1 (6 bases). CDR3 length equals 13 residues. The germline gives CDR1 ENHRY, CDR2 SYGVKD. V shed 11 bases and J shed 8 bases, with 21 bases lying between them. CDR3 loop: CASSAGAQGGYTF. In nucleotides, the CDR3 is TGTGCCTCCTCAGCGGGGGCGCAAGGCGGCTACACCTTC.

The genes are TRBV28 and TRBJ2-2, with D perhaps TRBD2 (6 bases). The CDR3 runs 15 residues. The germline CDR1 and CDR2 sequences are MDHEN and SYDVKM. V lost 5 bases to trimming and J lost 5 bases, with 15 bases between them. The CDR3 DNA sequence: TGTGCCAGCAGTCCGCCCTCGGGGGAAACCGGGGAGCTGTTTTTT. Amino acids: CASSPPSGETGELFF.

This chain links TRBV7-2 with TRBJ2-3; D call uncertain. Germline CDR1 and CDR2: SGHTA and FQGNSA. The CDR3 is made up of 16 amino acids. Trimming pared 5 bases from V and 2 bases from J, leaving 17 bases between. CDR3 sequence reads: CASSPDGNGNTDTQYF. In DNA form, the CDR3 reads TGTGCCAGCAGCCCGGACGGTAACGGTAACACAGATACGCAGTATTTT.

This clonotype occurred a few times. CDR3 bases: TGTGCCAGCAGCCAAACGGGAGGGGCAGGAGCTTTCTTT. Protein sequence: CASSQTGGAGAFF. The chain uses TRBV3-1 and TRBJ1-1, with D perhaps TRBD1 (5 bases). V lost 2 bases to trimming and J lost 10 bases, with 14 bases between them. Germline-derived CDR1 and CDR2 are LGHDT and YNNKEL (reference sequence). The CDR3 loop spans 13 amino acids. Variable domain in full (rest from reference TRBV3-1 and TRBJ1-1): DTAVSQTPKYLVTQMGNDKSIKCEQNLGHDTMYWYKQDSKKFLKIMFSYNNKELIINETVPNRFSPKSPDKAHLNLHINSLELGDSAVYFCASSQTGGAGAFFGQGTRLTVV.

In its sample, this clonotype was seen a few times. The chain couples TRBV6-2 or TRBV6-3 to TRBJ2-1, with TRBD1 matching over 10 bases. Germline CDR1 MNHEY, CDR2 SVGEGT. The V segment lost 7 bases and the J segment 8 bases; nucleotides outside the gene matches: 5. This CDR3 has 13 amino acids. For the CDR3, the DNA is TGTGCCAGCATGCCGGGACAGGGGTATGAGCAGTTCTTC. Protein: CASMPGQGYEQFF.

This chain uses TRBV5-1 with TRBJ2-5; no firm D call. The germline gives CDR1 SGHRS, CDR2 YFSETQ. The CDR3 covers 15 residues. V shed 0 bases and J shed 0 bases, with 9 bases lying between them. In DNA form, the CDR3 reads TGCGCCAGCAGCTTGGCCATTGGCCACCAAGAGACCCAGTACTTC. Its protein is CASSLAIGHQETQYF.

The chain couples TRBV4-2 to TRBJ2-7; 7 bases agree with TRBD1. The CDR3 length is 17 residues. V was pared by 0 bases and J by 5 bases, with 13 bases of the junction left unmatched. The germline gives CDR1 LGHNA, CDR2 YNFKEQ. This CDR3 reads CASSQDGGQFNVHEQYF. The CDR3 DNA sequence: TGTGCCAGCAGCCAAGATGGGGGACAGTTTAATGTCCACGAGCAGTACTTC.

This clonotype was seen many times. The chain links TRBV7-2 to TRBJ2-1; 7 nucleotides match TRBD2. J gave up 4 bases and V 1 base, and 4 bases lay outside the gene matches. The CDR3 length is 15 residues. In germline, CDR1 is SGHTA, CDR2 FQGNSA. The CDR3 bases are TGTGCCAGCAGCTTAGTGGCGGGGGTGTACAATGAGCAGTTCTTC. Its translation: CASSLVAGVYNEQFF.

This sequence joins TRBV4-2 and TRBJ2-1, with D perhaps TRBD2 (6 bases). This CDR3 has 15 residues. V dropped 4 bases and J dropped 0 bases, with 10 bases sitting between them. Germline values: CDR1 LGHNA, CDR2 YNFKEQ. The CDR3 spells CASSRDFYSYNEQFF. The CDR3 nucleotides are TGTGCCAGCAGCCGGGACTTTTACTCCTACAATGAGCAGTTCTTC.

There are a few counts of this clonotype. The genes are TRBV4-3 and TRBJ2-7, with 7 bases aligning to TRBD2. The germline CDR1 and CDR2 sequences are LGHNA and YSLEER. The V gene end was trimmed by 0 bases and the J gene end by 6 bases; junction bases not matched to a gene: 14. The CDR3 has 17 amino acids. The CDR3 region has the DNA TGCGCCAGCAGCCAAGATCTCAGGTGGGGGGGATGGATCGAGCAGTACTTC. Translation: CASSQDLRWGGWIEQYF.

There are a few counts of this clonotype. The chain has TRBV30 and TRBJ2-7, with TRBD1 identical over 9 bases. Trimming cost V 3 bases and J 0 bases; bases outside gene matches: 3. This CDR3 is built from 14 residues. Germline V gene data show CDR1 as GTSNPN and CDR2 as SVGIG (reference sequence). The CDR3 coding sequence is TGTGCCTGGAGGGGACAGGGTAGCTCCTACGAGCAGTACTTC. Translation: CAWRGQGSSYEQYF.

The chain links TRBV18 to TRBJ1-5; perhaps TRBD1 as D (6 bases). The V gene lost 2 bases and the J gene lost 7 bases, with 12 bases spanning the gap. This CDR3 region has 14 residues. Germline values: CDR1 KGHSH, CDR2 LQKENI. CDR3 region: CASSPSQGRQPQHF. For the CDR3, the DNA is TGTGCCAGCTCACCATCACAGGGTCGGCAGCCCCAGCATTTT.

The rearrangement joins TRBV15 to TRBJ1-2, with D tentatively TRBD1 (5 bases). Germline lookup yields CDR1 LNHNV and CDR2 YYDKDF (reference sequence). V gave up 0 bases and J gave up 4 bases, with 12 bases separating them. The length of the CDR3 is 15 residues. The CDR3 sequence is CATSRDLGVGYGYTF. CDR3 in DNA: TGTGCCACCAGCAGAGATTTGGGGGTCGGCTATGGCTACACCTTC.

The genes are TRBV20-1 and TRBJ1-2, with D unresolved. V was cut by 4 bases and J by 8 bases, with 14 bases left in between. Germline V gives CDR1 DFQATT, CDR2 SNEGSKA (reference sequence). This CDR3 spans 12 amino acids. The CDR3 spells CSANPGAWGYTF. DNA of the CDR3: TGCAGTGCTAATCCGGGCGCTTGGGGCTACACCTTC.

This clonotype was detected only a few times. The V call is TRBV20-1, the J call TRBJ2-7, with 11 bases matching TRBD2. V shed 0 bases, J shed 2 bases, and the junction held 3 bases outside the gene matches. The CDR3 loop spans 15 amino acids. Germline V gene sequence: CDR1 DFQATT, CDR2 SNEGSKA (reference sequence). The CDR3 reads CSARDGTSGAYEQYF. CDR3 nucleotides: TGCAGTGCTAGAGATGGGACTAGCGGCGCCTACGAGCAGTACTTC.

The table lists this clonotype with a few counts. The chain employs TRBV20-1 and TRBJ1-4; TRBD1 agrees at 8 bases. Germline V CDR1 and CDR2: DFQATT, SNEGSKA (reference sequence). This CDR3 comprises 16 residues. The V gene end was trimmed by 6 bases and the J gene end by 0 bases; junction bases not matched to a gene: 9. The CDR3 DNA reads TGCAGTGCCAGACAGGGGCCCCTTGCAACTAATGAAAAACTGTTTTTT. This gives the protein CSARQGPLATNEKLFF.

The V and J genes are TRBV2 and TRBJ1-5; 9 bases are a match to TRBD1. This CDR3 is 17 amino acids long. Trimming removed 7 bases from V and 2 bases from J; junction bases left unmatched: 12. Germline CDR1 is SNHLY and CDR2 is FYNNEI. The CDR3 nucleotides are TGTGCCAGCAACCTGGACAGGGGTTTAATAGGCAATCAGCCCCAGCATTTT. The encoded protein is CASNLDRGLIGNQPQHF.

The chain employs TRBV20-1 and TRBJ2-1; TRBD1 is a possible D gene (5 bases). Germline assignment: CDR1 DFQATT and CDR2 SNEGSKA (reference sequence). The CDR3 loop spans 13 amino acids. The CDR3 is CSPRTPLHNEQFF. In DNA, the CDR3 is TGCAGCCCCCGGACACCCTTACACAATGAGCAGTTCTTC.

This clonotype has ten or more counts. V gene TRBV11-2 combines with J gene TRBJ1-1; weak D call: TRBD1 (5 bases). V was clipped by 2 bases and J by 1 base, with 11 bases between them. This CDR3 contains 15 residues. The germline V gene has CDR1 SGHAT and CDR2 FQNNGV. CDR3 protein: CASSLRAGPNTEAFF. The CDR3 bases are TGTGCCAGCAGCTTACGGGCAGGGCCGAACACTGAAGCTTTCTTT.

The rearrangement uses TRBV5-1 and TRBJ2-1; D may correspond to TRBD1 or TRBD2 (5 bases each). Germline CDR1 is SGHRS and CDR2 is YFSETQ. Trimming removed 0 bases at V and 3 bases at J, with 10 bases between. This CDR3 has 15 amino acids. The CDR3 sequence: CASSLGDGDYNEQFF. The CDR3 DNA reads TGCGCCAGCAGCTTGGGGGACGGGGACTACAATGAGCAGTTCTTC.

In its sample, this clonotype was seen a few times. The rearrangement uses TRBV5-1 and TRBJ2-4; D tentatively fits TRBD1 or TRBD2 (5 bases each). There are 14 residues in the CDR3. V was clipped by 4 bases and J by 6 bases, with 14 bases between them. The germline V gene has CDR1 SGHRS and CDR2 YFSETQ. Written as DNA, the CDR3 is TGCGCCAGCAGCCAAATGGGACGGGTAAACATTCAGTACTTC. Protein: CASSQMGRVNIQYF.